This entry is about one T cell receptor beta chain. This clonotype was seen a handful of times. Its recognized antigen is unknown. Base qualities are not provided; no much larger clone lies one nucleotide away. This sample is part of a study of CD8 T cells in ankylosing spondylitis (dated by TCRdb to about 2017). About the full investigation: T cell receptor beta repertoires were profiled in healthy donors and ankylosing spondylitis patients so that disease-linked TCR variants could be found. In total, the full study cohort was made up of about 110 healthy donors and more than 20 ankylosing spondylitis patients. Peripheral blood samples were taken, and synovial fluid was additionally collected from ankylosing spondylitis patients. The full study reports these points: A CD8+ phenotype was shown by the disease-linked clones, which were found at relatively low frequencies in peripheral blood. The disease-linked clones were reported to be significantly enriched in matched synovial fluid samples from ankylosing spondylitis patients. Blood from ankylosing spondylitis patients appeared to be characterized by a TCR beta motif composed of 7 to 9 highly homologous amino acid variants. Some motif variants had previously been reported in the synovial fluid and blood of reactive arthritis patients, which suggests shared mechanisms of disease initiation.

Trimmed from V: 5 bases; trimmed from J: 5 bases; junction bases lacking a gene match: 8. For CDR1 and CDR2, the germline V gene lists ENHRY and SYGVKD. The CDR3 runs 15 residues from the cysteine to the phenylalanine. Left in the record is the CDR3 DNA by itself, 45 bases read in frame from the first base. Reads for this sample came from an Illumina HiSeq 2500. Quantitative 5'-RACE with molecular barcodes was the method used to prepare the TCR beta libraries. The authors' pipeline ran thus. A new computational method, built on a probabilistic model of VDJ rearrangement, was used to identify disease-linked TCR variants. Through fastp at Q25 and MiXCR, TCRdb rebuilt clones from the public reads, retaining in-frame beta chains. Each entry merges the rows of one CDR3 protein and shows their most common DNA and genes. TCRdb's processing, not the authors' own work, is the source of the V and J calls. For this sample the table gives a few hundred thousand distinct CDR3 sequences, of which less than 25% were detected only once. About 3.7% of the sample lies in the top ten.

The chain links TRBV10-3 with TRBJ1-4, with 7 bases in between that match TRBD1. Input material: blood, either unsorted or a sorted T cell fraction (not recorded which). The receptor's source is a female donor with ankylosing spondylitis or in good health (not recorded which). The CDR3 corresponds to CAISRQGNWNEKLFF. The DNA sequence follows: TGTGCCATCAGTCGACAGGGCAACTGGAATGAAAAACTGTTTTTT.